These 32 T cell receptor beta chains were all obtained from the same sample, sequenced in a study of cytomegalovirus exposure and HLA in healthy donors. Primers for the PCR totalled 60 Vbeta and 13 Jbeta. Data came from immunoSEQ multiplex PCR; TCRdb stores just in-frame clones and leaves some out. The sample has more than 110,000 clones, 65% to 80% seen once. The source material was PBMCs. The receptors originated from a woman in her fifties or sixties in good health and CMV-seropositive.

The chain couples TRBV9 to TRBJ1-5; TRBD1 aligns across 9 bases. The length of the CDR3 is 15 residues. Germline CDR1 SGDLS, CDR2 YYNGEE. Unmatched junction bases numbered 8, after V lost 3 bases and J lost 7 bases. The CDR3 here is CASSAGTGRSQPQHF. CDR3 nucleotide sequence: TGTGCCAGCAGCGCCGGGACAGGGAGAAGCCAGCCCCAGCATTTT.

This chain's CDR3 is CASSEPIAIGELFF. The CDR3 coding sequence is TGTGCCAGCAGTGAACCCATCGCGATCGGGGAGCTGTTTTTT. The chain uses TRBV2 and TRBJ2-2; D remains unclear. The CDR3 runs 14 residues. V lost 2 bases to trimming and J lost 7 bases, with 11 bases between them. Germline V gene sequence: CDR1 SNHLY, CDR2 FYNNEI.

For the CDR3, the DNA is TGTGCCAGCAGTGAAGTAGATTCTGACCTGGAGGGCCACGAGCAGTACTTC. It is translated as CASSEVDSDLEGHEQYF. The rearrangement links TRBV6-1 to TRBJ2-7, with a weak D call TRBD2 (6 bases). Germline values: CDR1 MNHNS, CDR2 SASEGT. The CDR3 is 17 residues long. V dropped 1 base and J dropped 5 bases, with 21 bases sitting between them.

The chain carries TRBV5-4 and TRBJ2-7, with 9 bases fitting TRBD1. Germline V gene data show CDR1 as SGHNT and CDR2 as YYREEE (reference sequence). V gave up 6 bases and J gave up 5 bases; unmatched junction bases: 9. This CDR3 spans 14 amino acids. The CDR3 nucleotides read TGTGCCAGCACCACCGGGACAGGGCCAAACGAGCAGTACTTC. Translated: CASTTGTGPNEQYF.

About this clone: Other DNA sequences in this sample translate to the same CDR3. The chain combines TRBV2 with TRBJ2-3, with TRBD2 matching 11 bases. Germline lookup yields CDR1 SNHLY and CDR2 FYNNEI. V was pared by 4 bases and J by 1 base, with 1 base of the junction left unmatched. This CDR3 is built from 15 residues. CDR3 coding DNA: TGTGCCAGCAGTGTACTAGCGGGGGGCACAGATACGCAGTATTTT. Protein: CASSVLAGGTDTQYF.

The V call is TRBV6-6, the J call TRBJ2-1; TRBD2 aligns across 11 bases. The CDR3 length is 13 residues. The germline gives CDR1 MNHNY, CDR2 SVGAGI (reference sequence). Trimming at V came to 9 bases and at J to 4 bases, leaving 2 bases not matched to a gene. The CDR3 protein is CASTSGGYNEQFF. The CDR3 DNA follows: TGTGCCAGTACTAGCGGGGGTTACAATGAGCAGTTCTTC.

CDR3 sequence (DNA): TGTGCCACAAAGACAGGCAATCAGCCCCAGCATTTT. This encodes CATKTGNQPQHF. The chain combines TRBV19 with TRBJ1-5, with D tentatively TRBD1 (5 bases). CDR3 length equals 12 residues. Trimming stripped 10 bases from V and 2 bases from J, with 9 bases between. The germline V gene encodes CDR1 LNHDA and CDR2 SQIVND (reference sequence).

The chain has TRBV2 and TRBJ2-5; a possible D gene is TRBD2 (6 bases). The CDR3 runs 16 residues. Germline lookup yields CDR1 SNHLY and CDR2 FYNNEI. Trimming stripped 6 bases from V and 5 bases from J, with 22 bases between. The CDR3 DNA is TGTGCCAGCAGATACCCAGGAGGAGGGGCGGGGGAGACCCAGTACTTC. Translated: CASRYPGGGAGETQYF.

This chain joins TRBV19 and TRBJ1-4; 10 nucleotides match TRBD1. From germline, CDR1 is LNHDA and CDR2 SQIVND (reference sequence). CDR3 length: 14 amino acids. J gave up 6 bases and V 3 bases, and 1 base lay outside the gene matches. CDR3 protein: CASSIGTGDEKLFF. CDR3 nucleotides: TGTGCCAGTAGTATCGGGACAGGGGATGAAAAACTGTTTTTT.

This chain connects TRBV7-3 to TRBJ2-3; TRBD2 might be the D (6 bases). The V and J ends lost 4 bases and 0 bases respectively, with 14 bases between them. The CDR3 covers 16 residues. Germline V gene data show CDR1 as SGHTA and CDR2 as FQGTGA. The CDR3 DNA is TGTGCCAGCAGCTCAGAGGGGCGGGGCAGCACAGATACGCAGTATTTT. Residues: CASSSEGRGSTDTQYF.

Only a few counts were recorded for this clone. Here the CDR3 DNA reads TGTGCCAGCAGCTTAGCCAGGACTAGCGGGGGCCCCACCTACAATGAGCAGTTCTTC. Its translation: CASSLARTSGGPTYNEQFF. V is TRBV7-9 and J is TRBJ2-1; TRBD2 matches 13 bases. The germline gives CDR1 SEHNR, CDR2 FQNEAQ (reference sequence). The ends lost 0 bases at V and 2 bases at J; junction bases unmatched: 7. The CDR3 is made up of 19 amino acids.

The chain has TRBV19 and TRBJ2-2; D gene unclear. CDR1 LNHDA and CDR2 SQIVND come from the germline V gene (reference sequence). The V end was cut by 8 bases, the J end by 3 bases, with 13 bases between. CDR3 length: 14 amino acids. CDR3 in DNA: TGTGCCAGTCACCCCCGGGTGGACACCGGGGAGCTGTTTTTT. This gives the protein CASHPRVDTGELFF.

J is TRBJ1-1 and V is TRBV19; weak D call: TRBD1 (5 bases). Germline lookup yields CDR1 LNHDA and CDR2 SQIVND (reference sequence). V lost 5 bases, J lost 5 bases, and 12 bases lay in between. This CDR3 has 13 residues. CDR3 nucleotide sequence: TGTGCCAGTAGTCTCCAGGGAAGTACTGAAGCTTTCTTT. The encoded protein is CASSLQGSTEAFF.

The chain recombines TRBV4-1 with TRBJ2-5; 15 nucleotides agree with TRBD2. The V and J ends lost 5 bases and 1 base, in that order; junction bases with no gene match: 5. The CDR3 loop spans 17 amino acids. CDR1 is MGHRA and CDR2 is YSYEKL in the germline V gene. The CDR3 protein is CASSSGTSGGTQETQYF. The CDR3 region has the DNA TGCGCCAGCAGCTCCGGGACTAGCGGGGGGACCCAAGAGACCCAGTACTTC.

This clone was detected only a few times. This sequence joins TRBV6-1 and TRBJ2-7, with a tentative D call TRBD2 (7 bases). Trimming left V 6 bases short and J 2 bases short, with 14 bases between. CDR3 length equals 14 residues. Per the germline V gene, CDR1 is MNHNS and CDR2 is SASEGT. In DNA, the CDR3 is TGTGCCAGCAGCTCGGGGGGCAGGGCCTACGAGCAGTACTTC. It codes for CASSSGGRAYEQYF.

The CDR3 reads CASSLADRIYGYTF. The CDR3 DNA reads TGTGCCAGCAGCTTGGCGGACAGAATATATGGCTACACCTTC. The chain combines TRBV5-6 with TRBJ1-2; tentative D call: TRBD1 (6 bases). Trimming cost V 0 bases and J 5 bases, with 11 bases left between them. The germline CDR1 and CDR2 sequences are SGHDT and YYEEEE. The CDR3 consists of 14 residues.

The V gene is TRBV7-2, the J gene TRBJ2-7, with D possibly TRBD1 on 5 matching bases. V lost 9 bases and J 2 bases, leaving 14 bases between the germline ends. Germline CDR1 SGHTA, CDR2 FQGNSA. This CDR3 is 13 amino acids long. This CDR3 is CASNVAGTYEQYF. CDR3 in DNA: TGTGCCAGTAACGTAGCAGGGACCTACGAGCAGTACTTC.

The V call is TRBV4-3, the J call TRBJ1-2, with 7 bases aligning to TRBD1. The CDR3 runs 15 residues. Trimming at V came to 1 base and at J to 2 bases, leaving 4 bases not matched to a gene. Germline CDR1 LGHNA, CDR2 YSLEER. In DNA form, the CDR3 reads TGCGCCAGCAGCCAAGCAAAACAGGGGAACTATGGCTACACCTTC. Its translation: CASSQAKQGNYGYTF.

The chain is built from TRBV7-6 and TRBJ2-1; perhaps TRBD2 as D (5 bases). Germline V gives CDR1 SGHVS, CDR2 FNYEAQ. CDR3 length: 14 residues. Trimming shortened V by 5 bases and J by 3 bases, and 11 bases separated the two germline ends. The CDR3 DNA sequence: TGTGCCAGCAGCCTGACGAGGGACTACAATGAGCAGTTCTTC. As protein: CASSLTRDYNEQFF.

CDR3 loop: CASSQDGSSGQYYGYTF. CDR3 DNA: TGTGCCAGCAGCCAAGATGGGAGTAGTGGACAGTACTATGGCTACACCTTC. This sequence joins TRBV4-2 and TRBJ1-2; a possible D gene is TRBD1 (6 bases). Germline CDR1 and CDR2: LGHNA and YNFKEQ. This CDR3 is 17 amino acids long. Trimming cost V 0 bases and J 3 bases, with 17 bases left between them.

The rearrangement uses TRBV18 and TRBJ1-6; 7 positions match TRBD1. The V segment lost 6 bases and the J segment 10 bases; nucleotides outside the gene matches: 6. CDR1 and CDR2 from the germline V gene are KGHSH and LQKENI. This CDR3 contains 13 residues. CDR3 in DNA: TGTGCCAGCTCTCCCACAGGGGACTCACCCCTCCACTTT. Translating gives CASSPTGDSPLHF.

This clone has only one observation. The CDR3 loop is CASSFGDLRQPQHF. CDR3 nucleotide sequence: TGTGCCAGCAGTTTTGGGGACTTGAGGCAGCCCCAGCATTTT. V usage is TRBV28 and J usage is TRBJ1-5; D perhaps matches TRBD1 (5 bases). The CDR3 spans 14 residues. Trimming shortened V by 3 bases and J by 7 bases, and 13 bases separated the two germline ends. CDR1 is MDHEN and CDR2 is SYDVKM in the germline V gene.

This clone is a singleton in its sample. V gene TRBV5-1 combines with J gene TRBJ2-1; 9 bases match TRBD2. Germline CDR1 and CDR2: SGHRS and YFSETQ. This CDR3 spans 14 amino acids. Trimming took 0 bases from V and 15 from J; bases not matched to a gene: 10. CDR3 residues: CASSLGLAEDTGFF. CDR3 coding DNA: TGCGCCAGCAGCTTGGGACTAGCGGAAGACACCGGGTTCTTC.

On this clone: This sample includes further DNA sequences coding for the same CDR3. As DNA, the CDR3 is TGTGCCAGCAGCCCTAATCAGCCCCAGCATTTT. Protein product: CASSPNQPQHF. The chain couples TRBV28 to TRBJ1-5; no clear D gene. Germline CDR1 and CDR2: MDHEN and SYDVKM. There are 11 residues in the CDR3. The V and J ends lost 6 bases and 4 bases respectively, with 4 bases between them.

This clone was observed a few times. The chain joins TRBV7-9 to TRBJ2-2, with 14 bases identical to TRBD2. The CDR3 consists of 19 residues. Germline CDR1 reads SEHNR; CDR2 reads FQNEAQ (reference sequence). The V segment lost 5 bases and the J segment 4 bases; nucleotides outside the gene matches: 12. The CDR3 nucleotides read TGTGCCAGCAGCCCTCGACTAGCGGGGGGGCCCCAAGCCACCGGGGAGCTGTTTTTT. Amino acid sequence: CASSPRLAGGPQATGELFF.

The V call is TRBV5-1, the J call TRBJ1-2; the D gene is possibly TRBD1 (6 bases). The V end was cut by 3 bases, the J end by 0 bases, with 15 bases between. The germline V gene has CDR1 SGHRS and CDR2 YFSETQ. CDR3 size: 16 residues. Here the CDR3 DNA reads TGCGCCAGCAGCTCAACCGGGACAACTACTAACTATGGCTACACCTTC. Protein: CASSSTGTTTNYGYTF.

The chain employs TRBV4-1 and TRBJ2-5; 9 bases are shared with TRBD1. The ends lost 8 bases at V and 7 bases at J; junction bases unmatched: 14. The CDR3 loop spans 15 amino acids. Germline CDR1 and CDR2: MGHRA and YSYEKL. This CDR3 is CASSQRTGDALTQYF. The CDR3 coding sequence is TGCGCCAGCTCCCAAAGGACAGGGGATGCGCTGACCCAGTACTTC.

J is TRBJ2-5 and V is TRBV7-9, with D perhaps matching TRBD1 (6 bases). CDR1 and CDR2 from the germline V gene are SEHNR and FQNEAQ (reference sequence). V lost 5 bases to trimming and J lost 4 bases, with 17 bases between them. The CDR3 is made up of 15 amino acids. The CDR3 protein is CASSKGDLQGETQYF. The CDR3, as DNA: TGTGCCAGCAGCAAGGGGGACCTGCAGGGAGAGACCCAGTACTTC.

The chain uses TRBV5-4 and TRBJ1-4; tentative D call: TRBD1 (6 bases). The germline CDR1 and CDR2 sequences are SGHNT and YYREEE (reference sequence). Trimming took 0 bases from V and 10 from J, leaving 19 bases between them. The CDR3 contains 16 residues. The CDR3 reads CASSLAVSGQQGKLFF. The CDR3 DNA reads TGTGCCAGCAGCTTGGCGGTATCCGGACAGCAAGGAAAACTGTTTTTT.

The chain employs TRBV5-1 and TRBJ2-2; D perhaps matches TRBD2 (6 bases). V was shortened by 0 bases and J by 7 bases, with 13 bases between the two germline ends. Germline CDR1 SGHRS, CDR2 YFSETQ. This CDR3 is built from 15 residues. CDR3 in DNA: TGCGCCAGCAGCTTGGCCGGGGGAGTCGGCGGGGAGCTGTTTTTT. Protein sequence: CASSLAGGVGGELFF.

The rearrangement uses TRBV2 and TRBJ1-1; 12 nucleotides line up with TRBD1. The CDR3 has 14 residues. The germline V gene encodes CDR1 SNHLY and CDR2 FYNNEI. J gave up 7 bases and V 6 bases, and 6 bases lay outside the gene matches. CDR3 amino acids: CASSRDRGPGEAFF. The CDR3 DNA reads as TGTGCCAGCAGCCGGGACAGGGGGCCGGGTGAAGCTTTCTTT.

The rearrangement links TRBV11-2 to TRBJ1-1, with 7 bases aligning to TRBD1. Trimming took 4 bases from V and 8 from J; bases not matched to a gene: 4. In germline, CDR1 is SGHAT, CDR2 FQNNGV. CDR3 length: 12 amino acids. The CDR3 sequence: CASSYGQVEAFF. CDR3 nucleotides: TGTGCCAGCAGCTACGGACAGGTCGAAGCTTTCTTT.